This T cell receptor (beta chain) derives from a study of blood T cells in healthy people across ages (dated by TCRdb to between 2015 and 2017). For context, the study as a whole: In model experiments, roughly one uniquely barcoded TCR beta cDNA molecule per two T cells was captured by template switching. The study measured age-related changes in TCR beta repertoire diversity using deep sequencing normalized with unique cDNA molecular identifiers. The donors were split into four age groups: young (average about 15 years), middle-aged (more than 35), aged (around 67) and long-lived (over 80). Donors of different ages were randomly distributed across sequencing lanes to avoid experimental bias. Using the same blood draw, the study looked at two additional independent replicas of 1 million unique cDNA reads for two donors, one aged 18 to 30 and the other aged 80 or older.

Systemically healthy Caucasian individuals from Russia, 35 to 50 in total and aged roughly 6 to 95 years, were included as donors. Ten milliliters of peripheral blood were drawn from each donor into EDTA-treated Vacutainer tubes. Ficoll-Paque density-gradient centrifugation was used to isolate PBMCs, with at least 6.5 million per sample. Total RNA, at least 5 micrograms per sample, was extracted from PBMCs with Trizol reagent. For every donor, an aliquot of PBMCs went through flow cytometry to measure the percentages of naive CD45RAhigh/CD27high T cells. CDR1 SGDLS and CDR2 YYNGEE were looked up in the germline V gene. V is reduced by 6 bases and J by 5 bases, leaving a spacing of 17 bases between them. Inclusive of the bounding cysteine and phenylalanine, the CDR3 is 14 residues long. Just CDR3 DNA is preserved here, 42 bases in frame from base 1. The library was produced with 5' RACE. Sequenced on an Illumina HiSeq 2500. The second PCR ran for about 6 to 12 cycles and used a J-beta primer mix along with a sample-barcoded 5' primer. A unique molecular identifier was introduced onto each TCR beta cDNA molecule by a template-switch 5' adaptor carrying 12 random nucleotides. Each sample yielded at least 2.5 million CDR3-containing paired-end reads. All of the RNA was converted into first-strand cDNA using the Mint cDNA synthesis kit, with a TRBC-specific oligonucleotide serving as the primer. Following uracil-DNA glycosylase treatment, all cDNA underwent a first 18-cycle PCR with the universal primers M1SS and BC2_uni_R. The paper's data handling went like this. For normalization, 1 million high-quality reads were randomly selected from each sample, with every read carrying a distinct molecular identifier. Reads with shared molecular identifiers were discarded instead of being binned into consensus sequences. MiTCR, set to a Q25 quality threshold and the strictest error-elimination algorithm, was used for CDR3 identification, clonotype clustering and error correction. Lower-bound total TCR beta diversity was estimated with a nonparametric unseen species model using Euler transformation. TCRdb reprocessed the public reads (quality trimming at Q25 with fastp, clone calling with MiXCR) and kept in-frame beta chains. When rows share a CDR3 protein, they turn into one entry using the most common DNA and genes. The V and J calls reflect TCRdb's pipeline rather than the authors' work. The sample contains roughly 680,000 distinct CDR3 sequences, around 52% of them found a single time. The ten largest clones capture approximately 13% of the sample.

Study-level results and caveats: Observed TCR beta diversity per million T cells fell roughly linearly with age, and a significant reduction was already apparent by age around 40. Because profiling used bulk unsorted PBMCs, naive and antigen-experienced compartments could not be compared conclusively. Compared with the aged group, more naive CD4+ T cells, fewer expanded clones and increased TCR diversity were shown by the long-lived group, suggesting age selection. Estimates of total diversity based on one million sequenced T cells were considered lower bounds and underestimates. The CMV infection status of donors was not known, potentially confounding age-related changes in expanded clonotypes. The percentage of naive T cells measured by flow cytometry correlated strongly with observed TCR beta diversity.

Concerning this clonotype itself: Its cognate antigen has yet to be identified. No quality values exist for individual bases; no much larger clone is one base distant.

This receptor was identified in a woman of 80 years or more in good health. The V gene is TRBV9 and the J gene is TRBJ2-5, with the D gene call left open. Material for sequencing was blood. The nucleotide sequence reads TGTGCCAGCAACCCCCAAATAGGGCGTGAGACCCAGTACTTC. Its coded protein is CASNPQIGRETQYF.